The present TCR beta chain was sequenced within a study of T cells after yellow fever vaccination. The study, taken as a whole, reports: Contaminants from the bulk population, in the form of abundant clonotypes, could be found in FACS-sorted repertoires.

To note about this clonotype: Antigen unknown.

The CDR3 is made up of 16 amino acids. V dropped 0 bases and J dropped 10; count of bases not matched to a gene: 4. Generation of TCR cDNA used 5'RACE template switching (which added a universal primer site and UMIs). A single record per CDR3 protein comes from TCRdb applying MiXCR to the 5' RACE reads. This repertoire shows some 500,000 distinct CDR3 sequences, roughly 13% found once; its top ten account for around 15%. The sequence derives from a man younger than 40 who received the YFV17D yellow fever vaccine. V is TRBV12-3 or TRBV12-4 and J is TRBJ2-1, with 15 bases that match TRBD2. The specimen was PBMCs, collected on the day of the yellow fever booster vaccination. The CDR3: CASSLAGTSGRTEQFF. The DNA for the CDR3 is TGTGCCAGCAGTTTAGCAGGGACTAGCGGGAGGACCGAGCAGTTCTTC.